The 24 T cell receptor beta chains listed next were all sequenced from one sample in a study of shared clonotypes between healthy human individuals. TCRdb's table, derived via immunoSEQ multiplex PCR, lists solely in-frame clones and lacks some. This sample yields 2 million to 2.5 million clones, of which roughly 95% are seen a single time; 0.13% belongs to the top ten. Sequenced input: naive CD4+ T cells sorted from blood. As for subset: CD45RA+ positively selected. These receptors originate from a man between 18 and 29 years old in good health.

The chain has TRBV28 and TRBJ2-6, with TRBD2 matching 13 bases. The CDR3 sequence is 18 residues long. The V gene end was trimmed by 4 bases and the J gene end by 2 bases; junction bases not matched to a gene: 5. The germline gives CDR1 MDHEN, CDR2 SYDVKM. This chain's CDR3 is CASSYAGLAGTGANVLTF. The CDR3 bases are TGTGCCAGCAGTTACGCGGGACTAGCGGGGACTGGGGCCAACGTCCTGACTTTC. Drawing the rest from reference TRBV28 and TRBJ2-6, the complete variable domain is DVKVTQSSRYLVKRTGEKVFLECVQDMDHENMFWYRQDPGLGLRLIYFSYDVKMKEKGDIPEGYSVSREKKERFSLILESASTNQTSMYLCASSYAGLAGTGANVLTFGAGSRLTVL.

The chain is built from TRBV5-4 and TRBJ1-1; a possible D gene is TRBD1 (5 bases). The CDR3 runs 17 residues. V lost 4 bases, J lost 0 bases, and 19 bases lay in between. Germline V gene data show CDR1 as SGHNT and CDR2 as YYREEE (reference sequence). CDR3 in DNA: TGTGCCAGCAGCCAAAGCGGGCAGGGAGTTTTGAACACTGAAGCTTTCTTT. Residues: CASSQSGQGVLNTEAFF.

V and J are TRBV28 and TRBJ1-5; 7 positions match TRBD1. Losses at the gene ends were 4 bases for V and 1 base for J; bases not matched to a gene: 4. The CDR3 runs 15 residues. In germline, CDR1 is MDHEN, CDR2 SYDVKM. The CDR3 DNA is TGTGCCAGCAGTTACAACAGGGGAAGCAATCAGCCCCAGCATTTT. This translates into CASSYNRGSNQPQHF.

The chain recombines TRBV2 with TRBJ1-1, with D perhaps TRBD1 (5 bases). The CDR3 runs 13 residues. Germline V gene lookup returns CDR1 SNHLY and CDR2 FYNNEI. V was shortened by 8 bases and J by 0 bases, with 10 bases between the two germline ends. CDR3 loop: CASGAIMNTEAFF. The DNA for the CDR3 is TGTGCCAGCGGGGCCATCATGAACACTGAAGCTTTCTTT.

Points on this clone: The sample holds other DNA sequences that translate to the same CDR3. The gene calls are TRBV6-6 and TRBJ2-7; 7 nucleotides match TRBD1. The V gene end was trimmed by 7 bases and the J gene end by 3 bases; junction bases not matched to a gene: 3. Germline V gives CDR1 MNHNY, CDR2 SVGAGI (reference sequence). The CDR3 is made up of 12 amino acids. The CDR3 spells CASTGQDYEQYF. The CDR3 bases are TGTGCCAGCACCGGACAGGACTACGAGCAGTACTTC.

The V call is TRBV9, the J call TRBJ2-1; 7 bases match TRBD1. The CDR3 is made up of 15 amino acids. The V gene end was trimmed by 4 bases and the J gene end by 4 bases; junction bases not matched to a gene: 8. Germline V gene lookup returns CDR1 SGDLS and CDR2 YYNGEE. The CDR3 nucleotides read TGTGCCAGCAGCTCTGTGGGACAGATATACAATGAGCAGTTCTTC. It specifies CASSSVGQIYNEQFF. The full variable domain, its missing parts supplied by reference TRBV9 and TRBJ2-1, is DSGVTQTPKHLITATGQRVTLRCSPRSGDLSVYWYQQSLDQGLQFLIQYYNGEERAKGNILERFSAQQFPDLHSELNLSSLELGDSALYFCASSSVGQIYNEQFFGPGTRLTVL.

The chain uses TRBV6-5 and TRBJ2-7; tentatively, D is TRBD1 or TRBD2 (5 bases each). Germline loops: CDR1 MNHEY, CDR2 SVGAGI. The CDR3 has 15 amino acids. Trimming took off 8 bases at V and 4 bases at J, with 21 bases between the two ends. The CDR3 loop reads CASYSPSRGDYEQYF. CDR3 bases: TGTGCCAGCTATTCTCCTTCCCGGGGCGATTACGAGCAGTACTTC.

V gene TRBV18 combines with J gene TRBJ1-1, with D hard to call. The CDR3 runs 15 residues. Germline V gene data show CDR1 as KGHSH and CDR2 as LQKENI. Trimming shortened V by 3 bases and J by 1 base, and 12 bases separated the two germline ends. Here the CDR3 DNA reads TGTGCCAGCTCACCCACGGGGAACCAGAACACTGAAGCTTTCTTT. This sequence encodes CASSPTGNQNTEAFF.

This rearrangement joins TRBV19 to TRBJ1-5, with D possibly matching TRBD1 (6 bases). This CDR3 region has 15 residues. V lost 5 bases, J lost 3 bases, and 14 bases lay in between. Germline CDR1 reads LNHDA; CDR2 reads SQIVND (reference sequence). The CDR3 reads CASSDTGRFNQPQHF. The DNA for the CDR3 is TGTGCCAGTAGTGATACAGGGAGATTCAATCAGCCCCAGCATTTT.

The chain employs TRBV2 and TRBJ2-1; 13 bases are a match to TRBD2. The germline CDR1 and CDR2 sequences are SNHLY and FYNNEI. The CDR3 runs 18 residues. Losses at the gene ends were 4 bases for V and 1 base for J; bases not matched to a gene: 7. The CDR3 reads CASSGVRTSGGSYNEQFF. CDR3 bases: TGTGCCAGCAGTGGTGTCAGGACTAGCGGGGGATCCTACAATGAGCAGTTCTTC.

This chain links TRBV9 with TRBJ1-3; 8 bases agree with TRBD1. V lost 3 bases to trimming and J lost 0 bases; unmatched junction nucleotides: 5. CDR3 length: 16 residues. Germline-derived CDR1 and CDR2 are SGDLS and YYNGEE. The CDR3 loop reads CASSEDRASSGNTIYF. CDR3 DNA: TGTGCCAGCAGCGAGGACAGGGCCTCCTCTGGAAACACCATATATTTT.

This chain joins TRBV6-5 and TRBJ2-5; TRBD2 matches 12 bases. The length of the CDR3 is 15 residues. Germline CDR1 and CDR2: MNHEY and SVGAGI. The junction had 3 bases not matched to a gene; V was cut back by 2 bases and J by 5 bases. CDR3 nucleotides: TGTGCCAGCAGTTACGGACTAGCGGGATATGAGACCCAGTACTTC. It codes for CASSYGLAGYETQYF.

This rearrangement joins TRBV6-6 to TRBJ2-7, with 9 bases lining up with TRBD1. The ends lost 2 bases at V and 1 base at J; junction bases unmatched: 6. Germline CDR1 and CDR2: MNHNY and SVGAGI (reference sequence). This CDR3 is 16 amino acids long. This chain's CDR3 is CASSYRPQGASYEQYF. The CDR3 DNA reads as TGTGCCAGCAGTTACAGACCACAGGGGGCATCCTACGAGCAGTACTTC.

V and J are TRBV11-2 and TRBJ2-1, with D perhaps assigned TRBD1 or TRBD2 (5 bases each). The CDR3 contains 16 residues. V was cut by 5 bases and J by 1 base, with 15 bases left in between. Germline CDR1 SGHAT, CDR2 FQNNGV. In nucleotides, the CDR3 is TGTGCCAGCAGCCCCCGGGGCGGCGGTTCCTACAATGAGCAGTTCTTC. Translation gives CASSPRGGGSYNEQFF.

The chain combines TRBV7-9 with TRBJ2-1; D may be TRBD1 (5 bases). This CDR3 contains 16 residues. Trimming removed 6 bases from V and 9 bases from J, with 24 bases in between. Germline V gives CDR1 SEHNR, CDR2 FQNEAQ (reference sequence). DNA of the CDR3: TGTGCCAGCAGTCGACTGCGGCCAGGGTTTCCGGGTGAGCAGTTCTTC. Translated: CASSRLRPGFPGEQFF.

This clone was recorded only once. V and J are TRBV5-4 and TRBJ1-4; 8 bases line up with TRBD1. J lost 8 bases, V lost 2 bases, and 5 bases had no gene match. The CDR3 spans 14 residues. CDR1 and CDR2 from the germline V gene are SGHNT and YYREEE (reference sequence). The CDR3 coding sequence is TGTGCCAGCAGCTTTAGACAGGGGAAAGAAAAACTGTTTTTT. Its translation: CASSFRQGKEKLFF.

The chain employs TRBV18 and TRBJ2-3, with a possible D match to TRBD1 (5 bases). Trimming removed 6 bases at V and 1 base at J, with 11 bases between. The CDR3 extends over 14 amino acids. In germline, CDR1 is KGHSH, CDR2 LQKENI. Here the CDR3 DNA reads TGTGCCAGCTCCCTAACGACAGGCACAGATACGCAGTATTTT. Translated, it gives CASSLTTGTDTQYF.

The chain is built from TRBV5-1 and TRBJ1-1; 10 positions agree with TRBD1. J lost 5 bases, V lost 3 bases, and 13 bases had no gene match. The CDR3 loop spans 17 amino acids. Germline V gene sequence: CDR1 SGHRS, CDR2 YFSETQ. CDR3 sequence reads: CASSSIGTGARRTEAFF. The DNA for the CDR3 is TGCGCCAGCAGCTCGATTGGGACAGGGGCAAGGAGGACTGAAGCTTTCTTT.

The chain links TRBV6-5 to TRBJ2-3; a weak D match, TRBD1 (5 bases). The germline gives CDR1 MNHEY, CDR2 SVGAGI. Between the trimmed V and J ends, which lost 2 bases and 2 bases, there was a span of 5 bases. The CDR3 length is 13 residues. The CDR3 nucleotides are TGTGCCAGCAGTTACGGGGCCACAGATACGCAGTATTTT. This sequence encodes CASSYGATDTQYF.

This clone has only a few counts. The CDR3: CASSHSNQPQHF. In nucleotides, the CDR3 is TGTGCCAGCAGCCATAGCAATCAGCCCCAGCATTTT. The rearrangement joins TRBV25-1 to TRBJ1-5; D uncertain. The germline V gene has CDR1 MGHDK and CDR2 SYGVNS. V lost 6 bases to trimming and J lost 0 bases, with 3 bases between them. The length of the CDR3 is 12 residues.

The chain uses TRBV6-1 and TRBJ2-5; 9 bases match TRBD1. There are 15 residues in the CDR3. V was pared by 5 bases and J by 4 bases, with 8 bases of the junction left unmatched. Germline V gene data show CDR1 as MNHNS and CDR2 as SASEGT. CDR3 amino acids: CASSQPGQGSETQYF. The CDR3, as DNA: TGTGCCAGCAGTCAACCGGGACAGGGCTCAGAGACCCAGTACTTC.

This sequence joins TRBV16 and TRBJ1-2; D is unresolved. V was trimmed by 4 bases and J by 8 bases, leaving 11 bases between them. The CDR3 contains 12 residues. The germline V gene has CDR1 KGHSY and CDR2 FQNENV. Here the CDR3 DNA reads TGTGCCAGCAGCCTCCCAGGATACGGCTACACCTTC. Its protein product is CASSLPGYGYTF.

The chain has TRBV18 and TRBJ1-4; D gene unclear. The CDR3 covers 15 residues. V lost 3 bases and J 2 bases, leaving 10 bases between the germline ends. Germline-derived CDR1 and CDR2 are KGHSH and LQKENI. The CDR3, as DNA: TGTGCCAGCTCACCGGAACGGAAGACTAATGAAAAACTGTTTTTT. Translation gives CASSPERKTNEKLFF.

The chain combines TRBV10-3 with TRBJ1-1, with TRBD1 as a possible D gene (5 bases). The CDR3 has 12 amino acids. CDR1 ENHRY and CDR2 SYGVKD come from the germline V gene. V lost 5 bases and J lost 3, with 7 bases in between. CDR3 in amino acids: CAISPTDTEAFF. CDR3 bases: TGTGCCATCAGTCCGACAGACACTGAAGCTTTCTTT.